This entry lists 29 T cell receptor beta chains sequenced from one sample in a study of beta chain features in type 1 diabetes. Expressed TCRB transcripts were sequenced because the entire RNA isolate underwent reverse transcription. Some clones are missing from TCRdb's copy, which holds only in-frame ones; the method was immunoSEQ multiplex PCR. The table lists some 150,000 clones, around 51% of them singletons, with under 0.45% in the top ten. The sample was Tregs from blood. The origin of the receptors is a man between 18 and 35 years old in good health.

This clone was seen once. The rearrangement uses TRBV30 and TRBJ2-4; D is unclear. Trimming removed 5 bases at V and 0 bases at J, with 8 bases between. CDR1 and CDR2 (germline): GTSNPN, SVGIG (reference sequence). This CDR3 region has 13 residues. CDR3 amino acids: CAWYSLAKNIQYF. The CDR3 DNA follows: TGTGCCTGGTACAGTCTAGCCAAAAACATTCAGTACTTC.

The DNA of the CDR3 is TGTGCCACCAGCCCGGGACTAGCGGATAACAATGAGCAGTTCTTC. Protein sequence: CATSPGLADNNEQFF. This chain connects TRBV15 to TRBJ2-1; TRBD2 aligns across 11 bases. The trim removed 5 bases at V and 5 bases at J, leaving 5 bases unmatched. Germline-derived CDR1 and CDR2 are LNHNV and YYDKDF (reference sequence). The CDR3 consists of 15 residues.

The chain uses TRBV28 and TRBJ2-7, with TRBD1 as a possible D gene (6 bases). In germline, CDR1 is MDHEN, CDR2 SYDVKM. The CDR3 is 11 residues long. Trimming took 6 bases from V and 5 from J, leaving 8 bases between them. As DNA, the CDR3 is TGTGCCAGCAGCACAGGGAACGAGCAGTACTTC. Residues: CASSTGNEQYF.

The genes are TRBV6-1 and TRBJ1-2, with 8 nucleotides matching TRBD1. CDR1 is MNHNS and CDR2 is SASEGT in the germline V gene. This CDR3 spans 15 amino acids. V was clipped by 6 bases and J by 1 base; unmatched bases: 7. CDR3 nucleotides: TGTGCCAGCAGAGACCGGGACAGGAGTAACTATGGCTACACCTTC. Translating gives CASRDRDRSNYGYTF.

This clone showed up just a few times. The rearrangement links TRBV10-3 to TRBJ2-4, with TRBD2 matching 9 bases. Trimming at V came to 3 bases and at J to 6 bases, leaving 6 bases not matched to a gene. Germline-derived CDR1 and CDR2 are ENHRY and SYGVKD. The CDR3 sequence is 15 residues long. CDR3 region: CAISEIAGAGNIQYF. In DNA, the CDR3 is TGTGCCATCAGTGAAATAGCGGGAGCGGGAAACATTCAGTACTTC.

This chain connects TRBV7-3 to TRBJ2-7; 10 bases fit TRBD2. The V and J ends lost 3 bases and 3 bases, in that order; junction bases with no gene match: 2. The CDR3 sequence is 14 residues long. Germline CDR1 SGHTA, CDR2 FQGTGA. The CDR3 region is CASSLASGGYEQYF. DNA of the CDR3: TGTGCCAGCAGCTTGGCTAGCGGGGGCTACGAGCAGTACTTC.

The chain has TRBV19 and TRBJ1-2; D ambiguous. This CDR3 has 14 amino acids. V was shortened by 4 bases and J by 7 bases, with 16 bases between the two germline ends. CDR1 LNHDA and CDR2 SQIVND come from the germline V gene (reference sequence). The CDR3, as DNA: TGTGCCAGTAGTAGGGCAACGTACAATGGTGGCTACACCTTC. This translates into CASSRATYNGGYTF.

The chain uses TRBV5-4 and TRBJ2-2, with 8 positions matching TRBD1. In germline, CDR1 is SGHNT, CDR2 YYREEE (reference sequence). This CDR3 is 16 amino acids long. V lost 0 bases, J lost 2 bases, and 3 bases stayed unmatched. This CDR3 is CASSLVGTGNTGELFF. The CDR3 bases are TGTGCCAGCAGCTTGGTTGGGACAGGAAACACCGGGGAGCTGTTTTTT.

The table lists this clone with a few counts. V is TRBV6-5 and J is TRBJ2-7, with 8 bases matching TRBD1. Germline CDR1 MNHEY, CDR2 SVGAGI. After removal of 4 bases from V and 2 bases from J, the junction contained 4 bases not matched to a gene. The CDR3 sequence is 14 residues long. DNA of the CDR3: TGTGCCAGCAGTTTCAGGACAGGGCCCTACGAGCAGTACTTC. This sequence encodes CASSFRTGPYEQYF.

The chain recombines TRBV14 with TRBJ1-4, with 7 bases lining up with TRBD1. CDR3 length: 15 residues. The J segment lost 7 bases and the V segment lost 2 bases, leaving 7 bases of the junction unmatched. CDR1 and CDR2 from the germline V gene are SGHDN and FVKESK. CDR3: CASSQPTTGFEKLFF. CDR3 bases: TGTGCCAGCAGCCAACCGACGACAGGGTTTGAAAAACTGTTTTTT.

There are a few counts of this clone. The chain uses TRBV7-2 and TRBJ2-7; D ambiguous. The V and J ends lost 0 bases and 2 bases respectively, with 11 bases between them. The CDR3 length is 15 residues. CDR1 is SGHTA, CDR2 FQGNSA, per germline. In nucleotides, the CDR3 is TGTGCCAGCAGCTTAGCAGCGCCTATCACCTACGAGCAGTACTTC. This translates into CASSLAAPITYEQYF.

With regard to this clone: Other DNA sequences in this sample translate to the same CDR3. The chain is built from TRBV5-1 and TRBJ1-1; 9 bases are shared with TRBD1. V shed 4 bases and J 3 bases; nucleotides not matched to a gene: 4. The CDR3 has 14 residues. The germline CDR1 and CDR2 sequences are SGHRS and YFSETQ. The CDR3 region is CASSGTGGYTEAFF. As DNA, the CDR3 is TGCGCCAGCAGCGGAACAGGGGGCTACACTGAAGCTTTCTTT. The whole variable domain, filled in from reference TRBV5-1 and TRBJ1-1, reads KAGVTQTPRYLIKTRGQQVTLSCSPISGHRSVSWYQQTPGQGLQFLFEYFSETQRNKGNFPGRFSGRQFSNSRSEMNVSTLELGDSALYLCASSGTGGYTEAFFGQGTRLTVV.

The CDR3 spells CASSLGQGSYNEQFF. CDR3 nucleotide sequence: TGTGCCAGTAGTCTGGGACAGGGCTCCTACAATGAGCAGTTCTTC. The chain links TRBV19 to TRBJ2-1; 9 bases match TRBD1. V was clipped by 5 bases and J by 0 bases; unmatched bases: 2. CDR3 length: 15 residues. In germline, CDR1 is LNHDA, CDR2 SQIVND (reference sequence).

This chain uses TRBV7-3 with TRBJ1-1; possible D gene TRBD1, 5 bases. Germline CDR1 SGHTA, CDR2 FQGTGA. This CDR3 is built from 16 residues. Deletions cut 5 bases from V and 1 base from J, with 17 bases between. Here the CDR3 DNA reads TGTGCCAGCAGCCTCGTCCCGGGACTCACGAACACTGAAGCTTTCTTT. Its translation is CASSLVPGLTNTEAFF.

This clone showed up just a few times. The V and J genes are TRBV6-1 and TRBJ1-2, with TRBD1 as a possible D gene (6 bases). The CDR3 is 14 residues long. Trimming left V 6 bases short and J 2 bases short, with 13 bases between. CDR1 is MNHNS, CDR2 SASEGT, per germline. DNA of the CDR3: TGTGCCAGCAGAGCAAGGGGACACAACTATGGCTACACCTTC. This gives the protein CASRARGHNYGYTF.

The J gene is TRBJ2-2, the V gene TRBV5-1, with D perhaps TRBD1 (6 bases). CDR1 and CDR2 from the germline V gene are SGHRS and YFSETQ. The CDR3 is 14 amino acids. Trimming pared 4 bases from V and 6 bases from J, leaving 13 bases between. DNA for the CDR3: TGCGCCAGCAGCACCCGCAGGGGACCCGGGGAGCTGTTTTTT. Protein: CASSTRRGPGELFF.

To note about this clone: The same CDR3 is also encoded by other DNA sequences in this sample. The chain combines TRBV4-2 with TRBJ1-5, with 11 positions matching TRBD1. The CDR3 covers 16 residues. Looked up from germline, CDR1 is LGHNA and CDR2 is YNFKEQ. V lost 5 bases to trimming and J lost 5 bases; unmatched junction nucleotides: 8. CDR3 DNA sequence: TGTGCCAGCAGCGCCGGGACAGGGGGTTGGGATCAGCCCCAGCATTTT. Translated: CASSAGTGGWDQPQHF.

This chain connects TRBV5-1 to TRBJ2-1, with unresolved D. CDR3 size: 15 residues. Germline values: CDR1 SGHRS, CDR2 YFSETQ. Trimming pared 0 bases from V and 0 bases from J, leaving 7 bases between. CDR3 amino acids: CASSLETASYNEQFF. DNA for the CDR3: TGCGCCAGCAGCTTGGAAACAGCCTCCTACAATGAGCAGTTCTTC.

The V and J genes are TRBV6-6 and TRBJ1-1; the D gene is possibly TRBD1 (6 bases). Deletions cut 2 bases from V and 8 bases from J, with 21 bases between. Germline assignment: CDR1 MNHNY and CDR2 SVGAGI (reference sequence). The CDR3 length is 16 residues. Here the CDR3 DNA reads TGTGCCAGCAGTTACGGTCGGGGGCGGGGGTCCCGAGAAGCTTTCTTT. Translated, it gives CASSYGRGRGSREAFF.

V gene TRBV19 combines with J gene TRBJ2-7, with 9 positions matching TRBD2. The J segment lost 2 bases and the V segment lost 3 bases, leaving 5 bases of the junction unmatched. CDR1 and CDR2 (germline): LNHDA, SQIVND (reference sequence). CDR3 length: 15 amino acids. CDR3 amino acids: CASSIGAGGPYEQYF. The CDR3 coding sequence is TGTGCCAGTAGTATCGGTGCGGGGGGGCCCTACGAGCAGTACTTC. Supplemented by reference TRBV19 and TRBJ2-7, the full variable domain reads DGGITQSPKYLFRKEGQNVTLSCEQNLNHDAMYWYRQDPGQGLRLIYYSQIVNDFQKGDIAEGYSVSREKKESFPLTVTSAQKNPTAFYLCASSIGAGGPYEQYFGPGTRLTVT.

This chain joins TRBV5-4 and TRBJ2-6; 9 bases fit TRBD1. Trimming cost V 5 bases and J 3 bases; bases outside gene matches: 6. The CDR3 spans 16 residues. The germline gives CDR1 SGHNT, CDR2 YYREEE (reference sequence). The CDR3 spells CASRSNRGRGANVLTF. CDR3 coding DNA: TGTGCCAGCAGGTCTAACAGGGGGCGTGGGGCCAACGTCCTGACTTTC.

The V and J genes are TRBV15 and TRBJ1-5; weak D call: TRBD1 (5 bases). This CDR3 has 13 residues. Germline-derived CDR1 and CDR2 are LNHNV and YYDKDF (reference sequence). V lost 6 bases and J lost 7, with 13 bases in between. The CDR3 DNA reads TGTGCCACCAGACAGGTAGCAGGCCAGCCCCAGCATTTT. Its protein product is CATRQVAGQPQHF.

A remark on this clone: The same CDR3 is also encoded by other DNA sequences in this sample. CDR3: CASSEGTPNQPQHF. The CDR3 region has the DNA TGTGCCAGCAGTGAGGGGACACCCAATCAGCCCCAGCATTTT. This chain uses TRBV2 with TRBJ1-5; D might be TRBD1 (6 bases). From germline, CDR1 is SNHLY and CDR2 FYNNEI. Trimming left V 3 bases short and J 3 bases short, with 9 bases between. The CDR3 is 14 residues long.

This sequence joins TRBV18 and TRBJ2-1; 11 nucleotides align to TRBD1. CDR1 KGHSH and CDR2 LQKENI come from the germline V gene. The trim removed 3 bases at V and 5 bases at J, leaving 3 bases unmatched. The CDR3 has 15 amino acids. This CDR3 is CASSPWTGGHNEQFF. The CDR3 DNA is TGTGCCAGCTCACCCTGGACAGGGGGCCACAATGAGCAGTTCTTC.

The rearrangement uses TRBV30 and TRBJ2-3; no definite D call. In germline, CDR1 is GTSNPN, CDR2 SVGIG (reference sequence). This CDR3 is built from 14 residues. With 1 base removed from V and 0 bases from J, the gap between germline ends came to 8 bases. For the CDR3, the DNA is TGTGCCTGGAGTGGACGGCGGAGCACAGATACGCAGTATTTT. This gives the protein CAWSGRRSTDTQYF.

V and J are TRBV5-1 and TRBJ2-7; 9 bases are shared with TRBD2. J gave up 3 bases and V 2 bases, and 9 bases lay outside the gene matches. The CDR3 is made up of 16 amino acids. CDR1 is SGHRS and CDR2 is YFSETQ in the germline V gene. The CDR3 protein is CASSLTTGLAGYEQYF. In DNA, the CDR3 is TGCGCCAGCAGCTTAACCACGGGACTAGCCGGCTACGAGCAGTACTTC. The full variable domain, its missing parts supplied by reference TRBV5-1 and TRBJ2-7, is KAGVTQTPRYLIKTRGQQVTLSCSPISGHRSVSWYQQTPGQGLQFLFEYFSETQRNKGNFPGRFSGRQFSNSRSEMNVSTLELGDSALYLCASSLTTGLAGYEQYFGPGTRLTVT.

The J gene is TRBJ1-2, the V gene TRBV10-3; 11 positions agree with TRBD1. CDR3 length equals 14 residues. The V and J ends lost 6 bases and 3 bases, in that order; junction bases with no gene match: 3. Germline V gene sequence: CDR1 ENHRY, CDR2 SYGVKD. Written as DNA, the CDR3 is TGTGCCATCAGCGGACAGGGGGCTGACTATGGCTACACCTTC. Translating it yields CAISGQGADYGYTF.

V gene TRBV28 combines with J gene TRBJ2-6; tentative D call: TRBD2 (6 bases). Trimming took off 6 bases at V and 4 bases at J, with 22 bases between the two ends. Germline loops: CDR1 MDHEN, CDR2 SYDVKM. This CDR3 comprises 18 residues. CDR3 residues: CASRYRDSPLLGANVLTF. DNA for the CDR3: TGTGCCAGCAGATACCGGGACTCTCCCCTCTTGGGGGCCAACGTCCTGACTTTC.

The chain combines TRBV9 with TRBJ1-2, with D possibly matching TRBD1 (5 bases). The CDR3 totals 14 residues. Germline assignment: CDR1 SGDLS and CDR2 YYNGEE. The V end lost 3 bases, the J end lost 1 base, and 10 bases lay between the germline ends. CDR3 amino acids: CASSATVFNYGYTF. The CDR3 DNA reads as TGTGCCAGCAGCGCGACAGTTTTTAACTATGGCTACACCTTC.